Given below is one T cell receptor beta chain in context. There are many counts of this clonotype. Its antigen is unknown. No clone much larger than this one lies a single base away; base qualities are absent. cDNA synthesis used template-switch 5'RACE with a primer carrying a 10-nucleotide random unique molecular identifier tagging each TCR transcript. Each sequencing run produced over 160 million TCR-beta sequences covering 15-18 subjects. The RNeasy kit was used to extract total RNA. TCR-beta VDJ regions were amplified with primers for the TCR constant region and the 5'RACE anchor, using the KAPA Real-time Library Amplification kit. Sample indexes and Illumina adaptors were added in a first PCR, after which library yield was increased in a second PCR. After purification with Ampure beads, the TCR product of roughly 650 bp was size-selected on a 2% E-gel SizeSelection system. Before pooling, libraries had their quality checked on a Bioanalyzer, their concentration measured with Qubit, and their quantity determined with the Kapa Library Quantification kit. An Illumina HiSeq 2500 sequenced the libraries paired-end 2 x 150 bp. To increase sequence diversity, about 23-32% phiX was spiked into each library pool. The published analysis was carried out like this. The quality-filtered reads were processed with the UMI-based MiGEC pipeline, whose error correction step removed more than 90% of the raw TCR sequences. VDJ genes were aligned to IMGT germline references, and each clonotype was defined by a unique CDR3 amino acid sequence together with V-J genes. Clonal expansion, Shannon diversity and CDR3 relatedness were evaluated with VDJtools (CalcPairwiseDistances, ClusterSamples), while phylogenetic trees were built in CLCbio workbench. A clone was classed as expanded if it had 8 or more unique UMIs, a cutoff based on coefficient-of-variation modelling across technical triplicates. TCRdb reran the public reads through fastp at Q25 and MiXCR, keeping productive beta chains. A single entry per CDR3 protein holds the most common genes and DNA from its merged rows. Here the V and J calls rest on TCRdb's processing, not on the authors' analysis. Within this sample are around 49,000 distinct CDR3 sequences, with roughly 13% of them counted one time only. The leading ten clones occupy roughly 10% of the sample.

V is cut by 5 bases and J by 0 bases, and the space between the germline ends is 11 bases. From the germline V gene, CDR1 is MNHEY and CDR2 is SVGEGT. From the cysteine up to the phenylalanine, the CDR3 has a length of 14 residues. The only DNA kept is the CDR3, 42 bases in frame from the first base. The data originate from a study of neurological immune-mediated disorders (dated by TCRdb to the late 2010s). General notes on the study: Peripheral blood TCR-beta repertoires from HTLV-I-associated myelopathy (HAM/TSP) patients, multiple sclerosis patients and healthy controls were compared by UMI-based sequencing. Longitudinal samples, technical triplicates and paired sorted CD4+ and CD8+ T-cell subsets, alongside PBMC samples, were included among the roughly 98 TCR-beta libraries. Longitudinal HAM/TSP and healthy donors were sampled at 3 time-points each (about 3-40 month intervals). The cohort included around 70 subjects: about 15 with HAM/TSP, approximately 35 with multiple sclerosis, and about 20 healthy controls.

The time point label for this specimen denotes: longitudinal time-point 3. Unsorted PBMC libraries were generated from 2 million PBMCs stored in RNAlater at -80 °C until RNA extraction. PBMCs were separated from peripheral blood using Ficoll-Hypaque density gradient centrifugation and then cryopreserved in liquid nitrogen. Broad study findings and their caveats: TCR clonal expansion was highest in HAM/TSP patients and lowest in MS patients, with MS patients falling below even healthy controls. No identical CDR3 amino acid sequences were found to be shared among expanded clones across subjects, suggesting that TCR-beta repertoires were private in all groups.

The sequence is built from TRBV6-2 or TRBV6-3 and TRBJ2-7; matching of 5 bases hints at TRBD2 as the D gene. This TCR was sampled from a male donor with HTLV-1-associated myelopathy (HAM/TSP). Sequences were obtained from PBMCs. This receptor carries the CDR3 CASSAAGTSYEQYF. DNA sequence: TGTGCCAGCAGTGCGGCGGGTACCTCCTACGAGCAGTACTTC.